The T cell receptor beta chain described here comes from a study of T cells expressing NK-cell markers. Researchers built TCR beta cDNA using 5'RACE template switching with UMIs. No DNA is given; TCRdb re-called the 5' RACE reads and lists each CDR3 protein once. The sample has around 550,000 distinct CDR3 sequences. This CDR3 has 14 amino acids. Germline assignment: CDR1 SEHNR and CDR2 FQNEAQ (reference sequence). The sequencing sample was made of blood T cells: a sorted CD56 or NKG2C T cell subset, CD4+ or CD8+ T cells, or bulk PBMC T cells (not recorded which). The sequence came from a man younger than 30 in good health. V gene TRBV7-9 combines with J gene TRBJ1-1; TCRdb's D gene call, TRBD1, goes unchecked for lack of DNA. CDR3 residues: CASSLVRDKTEAFF.